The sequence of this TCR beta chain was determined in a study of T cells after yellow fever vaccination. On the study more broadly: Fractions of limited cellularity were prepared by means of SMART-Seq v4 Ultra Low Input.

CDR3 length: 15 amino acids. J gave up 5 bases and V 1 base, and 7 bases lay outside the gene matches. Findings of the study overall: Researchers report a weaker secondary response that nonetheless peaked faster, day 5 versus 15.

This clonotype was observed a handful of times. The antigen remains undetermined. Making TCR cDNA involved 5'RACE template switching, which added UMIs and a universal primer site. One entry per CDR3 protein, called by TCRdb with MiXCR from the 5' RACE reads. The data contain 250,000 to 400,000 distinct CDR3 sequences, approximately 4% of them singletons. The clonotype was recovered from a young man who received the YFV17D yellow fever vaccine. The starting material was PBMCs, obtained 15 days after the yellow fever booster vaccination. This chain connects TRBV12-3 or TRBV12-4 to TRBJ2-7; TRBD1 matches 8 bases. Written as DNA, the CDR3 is TGTGCCAGCAGTTTAGGGGGGACAGGTTGGGACGAGCAGTACTTC. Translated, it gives CASSLGGTGWDEQYF.